A single sample is the source of the 29 T cell receptor beta chains below, sequenced in a study of T cell responses to AZD1222 COVID-19 vaccine. TCRdb's table, derived via immunoSEQ multiplex PCR, lists solely in-frame clones and lacks some. The table has under 75,000 clones, roughly 87% seen once. The specimen comprised peripheral blood, sampled on day 0 of AZD1222 vaccination. The source of these receptors is an adult in good health.

V gene TRBV19 combines with J gene TRBJ1-3; D not certain. CDR3 length: 14 residues. The V end lost 7 bases, the J end lost 0 bases, and 10 bases lay between the germline ends. The germline V gene encodes CDR1 LNHDA and CDR2 SQIVND (reference sequence). The CDR3 sequence is CASKKAFSGNTIYF. Here the CDR3 DNA reads TGTGCCAGTAAGAAAGCGTTCTCTGGAAACACCATATATTTT. The whole variable domain, remainder taken from reference TRBV19 and TRBJ1-3, is DGGITQSPKYLFRKEGQNVTLSCEQNLNHDAMYWYRQDPGQGLRLIYYSQIVNDFQKGDIAEGYSVSREKKESFPLTVTSAQKNPTAFYLCASKKAFSGNTIYFGEGSWLTVV.

V usage is TRBV5-5 and J usage is TRBJ2-3; no reliable D call. V lost 5 bases, J lost 1 base, and 11 bases lay in between. This CDR3 is built from 14 residues. Germline loops: CDR1 SGHKS, CDR2 YYEKEE (reference sequence). The CDR3 bases are TGTGCCAGCAGAAGCCTAGTTGGCACAGATACGCAGTATTTT. It codes for CASRSLVGTDTQYF.

This sequence joins TRBV5-6 and TRBJ2-2, with TRBD1 matching over 7 bases. Germline loops: CDR1 SGHDT, CDR2 YYEEEE. Trimming took 3 bases from V and 2 from J; bases not matched to a gene: 13. This CDR3 is 18 amino acids long. DNA of the CDR3: TGTGCCAGCAGCTCGGCCGGGACAGAGATTTTCAACACCGGGGAGCTGTTTTTT. Its translation is CASSSAGTEIFNTGELFF.

The gene calls are TRBV5-1 and TRBJ2-3; 8 positions match TRBD1. CDR1 is SGHRS and CDR2 is YFSETQ in the germline V gene. CDR3 length: 15 residues. The J segment lost 2 bases and the V segment lost 1 base, leaving 3 bases of the junction unmatched. The CDR3 spells CASSLSGQDTDTQYF. The CDR3 DNA reads as TGCGCCAGCAGCTTGTCGGGACAGGACACAGATACGCAGTATTTT. Filled out from reference TRBV5-1 and TRBJ2-3, the complete variable domain reads KAGVTQTPRYLIKTRGQQVTLSCSPISGHRSVSWYQQTPGQGLQFLFEYFSETQRNKGNFPGRFSGRQFSNSRSEMNVSTLELGDSALYLCASSLSGQDTDTQYFGPGTRLTVL.

This clone was detected once. The rearrangement joins TRBV28 to TRBJ2-7, with D maybe TRBD1 (6 bases). The CDR3 has 14 amino acids. The germline gives CDR1 MDHEN, CDR2 SYDVKM. V lost 6 bases and J lost 0, with 12 bases in between. In nucleotides, the CDR3 is TGTGCCAGCAGGAAACAGGGTTTCTCCTACGAGCAGTACTTC. Residues: CASRKQGFSYEQYF.

This chain links TRBV19 with TRBJ1-1; 9 bases line up with TRBD1. Germline-derived CDR1 and CDR2 are LNHDA and SQIVND (reference sequence). The V gene end was trimmed by 6 bases and the J gene end by 0 bases; junction bases not matched to a gene: 5. This CDR3 is 15 amino acids long. The CDR3 coding sequence is TGTGCCAGTAGAACGGGACAGGGCATGAACACTGAAGCTTTCTTT. Amino acids: CASRTGQGMNTEAFF.

This clone has only one observation. The V call is TRBV4-1, the J call TRBJ2-5; TRBD1 or TRBD2 may be the D gene (5 bases each). V dropped 0 bases and J dropped 5 bases, with 10 bases sitting between them. The CDR3 runs to 14 residues. The germline V gene has CDR1 MGHRA and CDR2 YSYEKL. The CDR3 nucleotides read TGCGCCAGCAGCCAAGAGAGGGGCTGGGAGACCCAGTACTTC. Translated: CASSQERGWETQYF.

The chain couples TRBV30 to TRBJ1-1, with D unclear. V was cut by 0 bases and J by 8 bases, with 7 bases left in between. The germline V gene encodes CDR1 GTSNPN and CDR2 SVGIG (reference sequence). The CDR3 has 11 amino acids. CDR3 sequence reads: CAWSVSSEAFF. In nucleotides, the CDR3 is TGTGCCTGGAGTGTGTCCTCGGAAGCTTTCTTT.

The V gene is TRBV30, the J gene TRBJ2-5, with TRBD1 identical over 9 bases. Germline CDR1 is GTSNPN and CDR2 is SVGIG (reference sequence). The CDR3 consists of 15 residues. V lost 3 bases to trimming and J lost 0 bases; unmatched junction nucleotides: 5. The CDR3 here is CAWSSGQGDQETQYF. The CDR3 DNA is TGTGCCTGGAGCTCGGGACAGGGAGACCAAGAGACCCAGTACTTC. Filled out from reference TRBV30 and TRBJ2-5, the complete variable domain reads SQTIHQWPATLVQPVGSPLSLECTVEGTSNPNLYWYRQAAGRGLQLLFYSVGIGQISSEVPQNLSASRPQDRQFILSSKKLLLSDSGFYLCAWSSGQGDQETQYFGPGTRLLVL.

J is TRBJ2-2 and V is TRBV7-2; tentative D call: TRBD2 (6 bases). The CDR3 has 15 amino acids. Germline V gene data show CDR1 as SGHTA and CDR2 as FQGNSA. Deletions cut 3 bases from V and 5 bases from J, with 13 bases between. The CDR3 coding sequence is TGTGCCAGCAGCTTTAATGGAGGGGCTACCGGGGAGCTGTTTTTT. As protein: CASSFNGGATGELFF.

This clone showed up just once. This chain joins TRBV9 and TRBJ2-1; 8 bases fit TRBD2. The CDR3 runs to 16 residues. Trimming cost V 0 bases and J 7 bases; bases outside gene matches: 9. Germline V gene lookup returns CDR1 SGDLS and CDR2 YYNGEE. The CDR3 DNA reads TGTGCCAGCAGCGTAGCTCAGCGGGAGCCCTTGAATGAGCAGTTCTTC. It yields the protein CASSVAQREPLNEQFF.

The V call is TRBV7-6, the J call TRBJ2-7, with 7 bases fitting TRBD1. Trimming at V came to 2 bases and at J to 0 bases, leaving 4 bases not matched to a gene. This CDR3 region has 15 residues. The germline V gene encodes CDR1 SGHVS and CDR2 FNYEAQ. The CDR3 loop is CASSLMAGGSYEQYF. The DNA of the CDR3 is TGTGCCAGCAGCTTAATGGCAGGGGGCTCCTACGAGCAGTACTTC.

This rearrangement joins TRBV6-4 to TRBJ2-1, with a tentative D call TRBD1 (7 bases). V gave up 3 bases and J gave up 4 bases, with 13 bases separating them. CDR3 length equals 15 residues. Germline V CDR1 and CDR2: MRHNA, SNTAGT. CDR3 nucleotide sequence: TGTGCCAGCAGTGAGGGGGGACAGATTTACAATGAGCAGTTCTTC. It is translated as CASSEGGQIYNEQFF.

J is TRBJ1-6 and V is TRBV5-1; the D is unclear. Germline values: CDR1 SGHRS, CDR2 YFSETQ. The CDR3 spans 16 residues. V lost 1 base to trimming and J lost 6 bases, with 14 bases between them. The CDR3 DNA is TGCGCCAGCAGCTTGAGCTCTCGGGCCTCTAATTCACCCCTCCACTTT. Amino acid sequence: CASSLSSRASNSPLHF.

This clone was seen a handful of times. The chain has TRBV23-1 and TRBJ2-5; D ambiguous. TRBV23-1 counts as an open reading frame of uncertain function. The CDR3 covers 12 residues. V gave up 2 bases and J gave up 4 bases, with 5 bases separating them. The CDR3: CASSQGRETQYF. As DNA, the CDR3 is TGCGCCAGCAGTCAAGGTAGAGAGACCCAGTACTTC.

The gene calls are TRBV19 and TRBJ2-7; no definite D call. CDR1 and CDR2 from the germline V gene are LNHDA and SQIVND (reference sequence). V gave up 3 bases and J gave up 3 bases, with 6 bases separating them. The CDR3 runs 12 residues. The CDR3 region has the DNA TGTGCCAGTAGTATGAGCAACTACGAGCAGTACTTC. The encoded protein is CASSMSNYEQYF.

The chain has TRBV6-6 and TRBJ1-2, with D unclear. The CDR3 loop spans 11 amino acids. Between the trimmed V and J ends, which lost 5 bases and 5 bases, there was a span of 6 bases. CDR1 is MNHNY and CDR2 is SVGAGI in the germline V gene (reference sequence). CDR3 amino acids: CASSRDYGYTF. DNA of the CDR3: TGTGCCAGCAGTCGAGATTATGGCTACACCTTC.

V is TRBV5-1 and J is TRBJ2-7; D is ambiguous. CDR3 length: 15 amino acids. The germline V gene has CDR1 SGHRS and CDR2 YFSETQ. The V and J ends lost 0 bases and 0 bases respectively, with 10 bases between them. CDR3 residues: CASSLAPGGSYEQYF. The CDR3 nucleotides read TGCGCCAGCAGCTTGGCGCCAGGCGGCTCCTACGAGCAGTACTTC.

This chain links TRBV27 with TRBJ1-3; D is undetermined. Germline-derived CDR1 and CDR2 are MNHEY and SMNVEV (reference sequence). V lost 2 bases, J lost 0 bases, and 11 bases lay in between. This CDR3 spans 16 amino acids. The CDR3 region is CASSLKDFRSGNTIYF. The CDR3, as DNA: TGTGCCAGCAGTTTAAAGGATTTTCGCTCTGGAAACACCATATATTTT.

This rearrangement joins TRBV6-2 or TRBV6-3 to TRBJ2-5; 10 bases match TRBD1. V dropped 5 bases and J dropped 1; count of bases not matched to a gene: 7. The germline CDR1 and CDR2 sequences are MNHEY and SVGEGT. The CDR3 runs to 16 residues. This CDR3 is CASSPGQGGFQETQYF. The CDR3 DNA follows: TGTGCCAGCAGTCCCGGACAGGGGGGGTTCCAAGAGACCCAGTACTTC.

The V and J genes are TRBV6-5 and TRBJ2-2, with D perhaps matching TRBD1 or TRBD2 (5 bases each). CDR3 length: 15 amino acids. The germline CDR1 and CDR2 sequences are MNHEY and SVGAGI. V was clipped by 6 bases and J by 5 bases, with 16 bases between them. CDR3 in amino acids: CASSRKGSGTGELFF. The CDR3 nucleotides read TGTGCCAGCAGCAGAAAGGGGTCGGGGACCGGGGAGCTGTTTTTT.

J is TRBJ2-1 and V is TRBV19; maybe TRBD1 (6 bases). This CDR3 is 14 amino acids long. Germline loops: CDR1 LNHDA, CDR2 SQIVND (reference sequence). Between the trimmed V and J ends, which lost 5 bases and 7 bases, there was a span of 15 bases. CDR3 residues: CASSVQLTGNEQFF. CDR3 coding DNA: TGTGCCAGTAGTGTTCAACTTACAGGGAATGAGCAGTTCTTC. The whole variable domain, filled in from reference TRBV19 and TRBJ2-1, reads DGGITQSPKYLFRKEGQNVTLSCEQNLNHDAMYWYRQDPGQGLRLIYYSQIVNDFQKGDIAEGYSVSREKKESFPLTVTSAQKNPTAFYLCASSVQLTGNEQFFGPGTRLTVL.

V usage is TRBV2 and J usage is TRBJ1-4; D is undetermined. The germline CDR1 and CDR2 sequences are SNHLY and FYNNEI. With 8 bases removed from V and 8 bases from J, the gap between germline ends came to 12 bases. CDR3 size: 12 residues. Here the CDR3 reads CASGLAEEKLFF. The CDR3 DNA sequence: TGTGCCAGCGGATTGGCCGAGGAAAAACTGTTTTTT.

Of note for this clone: One junction end does not reproduce the germline sequence, and a read error may be involved. The V gene is TRBV7-7, the J gene TRBJ2-1; TRBD2 might be the D (7 bases). The CDR3 spans 17 residues. The germline V gene encodes CDR1 SSHAT and CDR2 FNYEAQ (reference sequence). In DNA, the CDR3 is TGTGCTAGCAGCTTAGATGTGGGGGGGCTTGCCCGTAATGAGCAGTTCTTC. This translates into CASSLDVGGLARNEQFF.

In DNA, the CDR3 is TGTGCCAGTAGTATCGCGGCAGGGTCTTGGGGCAATGAGCAGTTCTTC. Protein: CASSIAAGSWGNEQFF. The chain couples TRBV19 to TRBJ2-1, with D maybe TRBD1 (5 bases). Germline V gene sequence: CDR1 LNHDA, CDR2 SQIVND (reference sequence). The CDR3 is 16 amino acids. V was pared by 3 bases and J by 6 bases, with 18 bases between.

This chain links TRBV30 with TRBJ2-3, with TRBD2 identical over 9 bases. Germline loops: CDR1 GTSNPN, CDR2 SVGIG (reference sequence). This CDR3 contains 14 residues. The ends lost 2 bases at V and 6 bases at J; junction bases unmatched: 6. The DNA for the CDR3 is TGTGCCTGGAGTAGCGGGGGGACCCCGGATACGCAGTATTTT. Translated, it gives CAWSSGGTPDTQYF.

This clone has a handful of counts. V is TRBV5-1 and J is TRBJ2-3; D assignment may be TRBD1 or TRBD2 (5 bases each). The CDR3 contains 14 residues. The germline V gene has CDR1 SGHRS and CDR2 YFSETQ. Deletions cut 0 bases from V and 12 bases from J, with 17 bases between. This chain's CDR3 is CASSLVSETRGQYF. Written as DNA, the CDR3 is TGCGCCAGCAGCTTGGTATCGGAGACCCGGGGCCAGTATTTT.

The chain joins TRBV6-1 to TRBJ1-1, with D maybe TRBD1 (5 bases). CDR1 and CDR2 (germline): MNHNS, SASEGT. The CDR3 is 15 residues long. Trimming cost V 1 base and J 2 bases, with 11 bases left between them. The CDR3 DNA is TGTGCCAGCAGTGAAGGCAGGGCCCTAAACACTGAAGCTTTCTTT. As protein: CASSEGRALNTEAFF.

This rearrangement joins TRBV5-1 to TRBJ1-1, with D unresolved. Germline V gene sequence: CDR1 SGHRS, CDR2 YFSETQ. V dropped 4 bases and J dropped 7 bases, with 17 bases sitting between them. The CDR3 loop spans 14 amino acids. The CDR3 protein is CASSLTDGSFEAFF. The CDR3 DNA reads TGCGCCAGCAGCCTGACGGACGGGTCATTTGAAGCTTTCTTT.